Listed below are T cell receptor beta chains from one sample, sequenced in a study of PD-1 blockade in classical Hodgkin lymphoma. Data came from immunoSEQ multiplex PCR; TCRdb stores just in-frame clones and leaves some out. The sample consists of roughly 51,000 clones, roughly 80% of them appearing once. Sample: peripheral blood mononuclear cells (PBMCs), taken before the fourth cycle of nivolumab. Receptors were obtained from a human donor with classical Hodgkin lymphoma. Each CDR3 is given with its conserved first and last residue. D genes are given only for firm matches. A clone size is listed for some rows: how often the clone was seen (once, few, many), or a class if it is expanded.

d_gene | j_gene | v_gene | abundance | CDR3aa | CDR3nt
- | TRBJ2-7 | TRBV11-1 | - | CASSLKRVDEQYF | TGTGCCAGCAGCTTAAAGAGGGTCGACGAGCAGTACTTC
TRBD1 | TRBJ2-5 | TRBV7-6 | few | CASLKWDSQTETQYF | TGTGCCAGCTTAAAGTGGGACAGCCAGACCGAGACCCAGTACTTC
TRBD2 | TRBJ2-7 | TRBV4-1 | - | CASSQASSGVEQYF | TGTGCCAGCAGCCAAGCTAGTAGCGGGGTTGAGCAGTACTTC
TRBD2 | TRBJ2-1 | TRBV5-8 | - | CASSLIASGGYNEQFF | TGTGCCAGCAGCTTAATCGCTAGCGGGGGCTACAATGAGCAGTTCTTC
- | TRBJ2-1 | TRBV5-1 | - | CASSLEVGWGNEQFF | TGCGCCAGCAGCTTGGAAGTAGGTTGGGGGAATGAGCAGTTCTTC
- | TRBJ2-7 | TRBV10-3 | - | CAISERILQSHYEQYF | TGTGCCATCAGTGAGAGGATTTTACAAAGTCACTACGAGCAGTACTTC
- | TRBJ2-2 | TRBV6-5 | - | CASSLRLGAGELFF | TGTGCCAGCAGTCTCCGGCTCGGGGCCGGGGAGCTGTTTTTT
- | TRBJ2-1 | TRBV9 | - | CASSVGGLLYNEQFF | TGTGCCAGCAGCGTAGGGGGACTTCTCTACAATGAGCAGTTCTTC
- | TRBJ1-4 | TRBV9 | few | CASSVGTRGGLPTNEKLFF | TGTGCCAGCAGCGTAGGGACGCGGGGGGGACTGCCAACTAATGAAAAACTGTTTTTT
- | TRBJ1-5 | TRBV7-9 | - | CASSLTGAGDQPQHF | TGTGCCAGCAGCTTAACGGGGGCAGGGGATCAGCCCCAGCATTTT
- | TRBJ2-1 | TRBV27 | - | CASSLVRGSDYNEQFF | TGTGCCAGCAGTCTCGTTAGAGGGAGTGACTACAATGAGCAGTTCTTC
- | TRBJ1-1 | TRBV11-3 | - | CASSSRENTEAFF | TGTGCCAGCAGCTCTCGGGAGAACACTGAAGCTTTCTTT
- | TRBJ2-7 | TRBV2 | - | CASSETRGASEQYF | TGTGCCAGCAGTGAAACTAGGGGGGCAAGCGAGCAGTACTTC
- | TRBJ2-7 | TRBV5-6 | few | CASSILGGREQYF | TGTGCCAGCAGCATCTTAGGGGGGCGCGAGCAGTACTTC
- | TRBJ1-3 | TRBV7-9 | - | CASSLGGNTIYF | TGTGCCAGCAGCTTAGGTGGAAACACCATATATTTT
TRBD2 | TRBJ2-7 | TRBV5-4 | - | CASSFGTSGTGQYF | TGTGCCAGCAGCTTCGGGACTAGCGGGACGGGGCAGTACTTC
TRBD2 | TRBJ2-3 | TRBV7-2 | once | CASSLLGEGGSTDTQYF | TGTGCCAGCAGCCTACTAGGGGAGGGCGGGAGCACAGATACGCAGTATTTT
- | TRBJ1-4 | TRBV19 | - | CASSPGTRKLFF | TGTGCCAGTAGCCCCGGGACCCGAAAACTGTTTTTT
- | TRBJ2-7 | TRBV7-9 | - | CASSLMSVSYEQYF | TGTGCCAGCAGCCTGATGTCAGTTTCCTACGAGCAGTACTTC
TRBD1 | TRBJ1-2 | TRBV7-2 | - | CASSPDRPYGYTF | TGTGCCAGCAGTCCGGACAGGCCGTATGGCTACACCTTC
- | TRBJ2-2 | TRBV9 | - | CASSVVGSTGELFF | TGTGCCAGCAGCGTAGTGGGGAGCACCGGGGAGCTGTTTTTT
- | TRBJ1-2 | TRBV11-3 | - | CASSAEGRGGNYGYTF | TGTGCCAGCAGCGCAGAGGGACGAGGGGGGAACTATGGCTACACCTTC
TRBD1 | TRBJ1-2 | TRBV15 | - | CATSRGKTGVYGYTF | TGTGCCACCAGCAGAGGCAAGACAGGGGTCTATGGCTACACCTTC
TRBD1 | TRBJ1-5 | TRBV5-4 | - | CASSSTGAGNQPQHF | TGTGCCAGCAGCTCCACAGGGGCTGGAAATCAGCCCCAGCATTTT
TRBD2 | TRBJ2-3 | TRBV19 | - | CASSISTSGNTDTQYF | TGTGCCAGTAGTATTTCGACTAGCGGGAACACAGATACGCAGTATTTT
- | TRBJ2-7 | TRBV27 | - | CASSLGFLGSYEQYF | TGTGCCAGCAGTTTAGGCTTTTTAGGATCCTACGAGCAGTACTTC
- | TRBJ2-7 | TRBV6-5 | - | CASSDGPYEQYF | TGTGCCAGCAGCGACGGCCCTTACGAGCAGTACTTC
- | TRBJ1-2 | TRBV6-6 | - | CASSPIGRGYYGYTF | TGTGCCAGCAGCCCCATAGGCAGGGGCTACTATGGCTACACCTTC
- | TRBJ2-7 | TRBV7-2 | - | CASSLVRWAEQYF | TGTGCCAGCAGCTTAGTACGCTGGGCAGAGCAGTACTTC
- | TRBJ1-6 | TRBV28 | - | CASSLPGEAEIYNSPLHF | TGTGCCAGCAGTTTACCCGGCGAGGCGGAGATCTATAATTCACCCCTCCACTTT
- | TRBJ2-5 | TRBV18 | - | CASSQGVVETQYF | TGTGCCAGCTCACAGGGGGTAGTAGAGACCCAGTACTTC
- | TRBJ2-7 | TRBV7-9 | once | CASSLAYGLKTYEQYF | TGTGCCAGCAGCTTAGCATACGGACTAAAGACCTACGAGCAGTACTTC
- | TRBJ1-5 | TRBV19 | few | CASSIWGQGQPQHF | TGTGCCAGTAGTATCTGGGGCCAGGGGCAGCCCCAGCATTTT
- | TRBJ2-2 | TRBV7-8 | - | CASSANTGELFF | TGTGCCAGCAGCGCCAACACCGGGGAGCTGTTTTTT
- | TRBJ1-3 | TRBV9 | few | CASSPPGTGPFSGNTIYF | TGTGCCAGCAGCCCACCCGGAACAGGCCCATTCTCTGGAAACACCATATATTTT
- | TRBJ1-1 | TRBV9 | - | CASSVVGWGTEAFF | TGTGCCAGCAGCGTAGTAGGGTGGGGTACTGAAGCTTTCTTT
TRBD2 | TRBJ2-1 | TRBV15 | - | CATSITGTSGSDEQFF | TGTGCCACCAGCATCACCGGGACTAGCGGGAGCGATGAGCAGTTCTTC
TRBD2 | TRBJ2-1 | TRBV10-3 | - | CAISDPGTSGFNEQFF | TGTGCCATCAGTGACCCCGGGACTAGCGGATTTAATGAGCAGTTCTTC
TRBD1 | TRBJ1-2 | TRBV2 | - | CASLTGGGLLEGYTF | TGTGCCAGCCTGACAGGGGGCGGTCTCTTGGAGGGCTACACCTTC
- | TRBJ2-2 | TRBV21-1 | - | CASSISGSSGELFF | TGTGCCAGCAGTATTAGCGGGAGTTCCGGGGAGCTGTTTTTT
- | TRBJ1-3 | TRBV11-1 | - | CASSFGQGTGNTIYF | TGTGCCAGCAGCTTCGGCCAGGGAACAGGAAACACCATATATTTT
- | TRBJ1-2 | TRBV19 | - | CASSMRRDFDGYTF | TGTGCCAGTAGTATGCGCAGGGATTTTGATGGCTACACCTTC
- | TRBJ2-5 | TRBV19 | few | CASSPPTWGSHETQYF | TGTGCCAGTAGTCCCCCGACCTGGGGGTCACACGAGACCCAGTACTTC
- | TRBJ2-3 | TRBV19 | once | CASSIMASSDTQYF | TGTGCCAGTAGTATTATGGCCTCCTCAGATACGCAGTATTTT
- | TRBJ1-2 | TRBV12-1 | - | CASSFEQGSYTF | TGTGCCAGCAGCTTTGAACAGGGGAGCTACACCTTC
- | TRBJ1-3 | TRBV27 | few | CASSPLGLGGNTIYF | TGTGCCAGCAGTCCCCTGGGGCTTGGTGGAAACACCATATATTTT
- | TRBJ2-3 | TRBV18 | - | CASSPSTDTQYF | TGTGCCAGCTCACCAAGCACAGATACGCAGTATTTT
- | TRBJ2-7 | TRBV15 | few | CATSRDGTFYEQYF | TGTGCCACCAGCAGAGATGGAACCTTCTACGAGCAGTACTTC
- | TRBJ1-1 | TRBV4-1 | once | CASSQDWGAYTEAFF | TGCGCCAGCAGCCAAGATTGGGGGGCGTACACTGAAGCTTTCTTT
- | TRBJ2-2 | TRBV2 | - | CASSEPQRLNTGELFF | TGTGCCAGCAGTGAACCCCAGCGATTGAACACCGGGGAGCTGTTTTTT
- | TRBJ2-7 | TRBV7-8 | - | CASSLEGQSSYEQYF | TGTGCCAGCAGCTTAGAAGGACAAAGTTCCTACGAGCAGTACTTC
TRBD2 | TRBJ2-1 | TRBV4-3 | - | CASSQGSSGRHYNEQFF | TGCGCCAGCAGCCAAGGCTCTAGCGGGAGGCACTACAATGAGCAGTTCTTC
- | TRBJ2-7 | TRBV6-5 | - | CASSYGGAGASYEQYF | TGTGCCAGCAGTTATGGTGGGGCAGGGGCTTCCTACGAGCAGTACTTC
TRBD2 | TRBJ2-1 | TRBV7-9 | - | CASSSISGIFLEQFF | TGTGCCAGCAGTTCAATTAGCGGGATTTTTCTCGAGCAGTTCTTC
- | TRBJ2-3 | TRBV29-1 | - | CSVWDTGATDTQYF | TGCAGCGTGTGGGACACCGGCGCCACAGATACGCAGTATTTT
- | TRBJ1-6 | TRBV19 | - | CASSGSSGYNSPLHF | TGTGCCAGTAGTGGGAGCTCGGGCTATAATTCACCCCTCCACTTT
TRBD2 | TRBJ2-7 | TRBV7-9 | - | CASSLGGEGYEQYF | TGTGCCAGCAGCTTAGGAGGGGAGGGGTACGAGCAGTACTTC
- | TRBJ1-2 | TRBV19 | - | CASNKGPFRGYTF | TGTGCCAGTAACAAGGGACCTTTTAGAGGCTACACCTTC
TRBD2 | TRBJ2-1 | TRBV5-1 | few | CASSLTSGRALASYNEQFF | TGCGCCAGCAGCTTGACTAGCGGGAGGGCCCTAGCCTCCTACAATGAGCAGTTCTTC
TRBD2 | TRBJ2-1 | TRBV28 | - | CASSRLAGVYEQFF | TGTGCCAGCAGTCGACTAGCGGGAGTCTATGAGCAGTTCTTC